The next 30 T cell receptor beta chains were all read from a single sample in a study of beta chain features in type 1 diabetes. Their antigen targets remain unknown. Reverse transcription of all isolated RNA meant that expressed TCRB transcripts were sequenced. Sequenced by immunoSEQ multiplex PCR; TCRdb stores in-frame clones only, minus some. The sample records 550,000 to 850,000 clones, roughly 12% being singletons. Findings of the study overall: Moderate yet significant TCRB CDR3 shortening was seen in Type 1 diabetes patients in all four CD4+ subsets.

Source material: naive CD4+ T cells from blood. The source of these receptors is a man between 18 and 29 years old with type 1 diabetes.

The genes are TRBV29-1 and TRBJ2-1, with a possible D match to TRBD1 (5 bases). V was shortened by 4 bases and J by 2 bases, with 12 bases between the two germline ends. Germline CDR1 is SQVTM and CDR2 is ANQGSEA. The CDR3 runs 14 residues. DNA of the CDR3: TGCAGCGTTGTACTGGGGCTAGCCTACAATGAGCAGTTCTTC. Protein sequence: CSVVLGLAYNEQFF.

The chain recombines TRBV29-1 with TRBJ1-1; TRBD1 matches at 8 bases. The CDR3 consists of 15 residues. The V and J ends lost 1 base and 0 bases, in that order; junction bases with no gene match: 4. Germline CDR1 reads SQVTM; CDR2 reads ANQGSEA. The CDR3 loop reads CSVEAAGGMNTEAFF. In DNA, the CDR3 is TGCAGCGTTGAAGCGGCAGGGGGCATGAACACTGAAGCTTTCTTT.

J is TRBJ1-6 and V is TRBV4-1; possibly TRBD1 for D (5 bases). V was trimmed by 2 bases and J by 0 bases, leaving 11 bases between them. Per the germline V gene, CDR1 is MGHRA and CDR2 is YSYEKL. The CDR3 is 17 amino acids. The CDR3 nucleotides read TGCGCCAGCAGCCAAAAAGGGGAGAGCTCCTATAATTCACCCCTCCACTTT. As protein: CASSQKGESSYNSPLHF.

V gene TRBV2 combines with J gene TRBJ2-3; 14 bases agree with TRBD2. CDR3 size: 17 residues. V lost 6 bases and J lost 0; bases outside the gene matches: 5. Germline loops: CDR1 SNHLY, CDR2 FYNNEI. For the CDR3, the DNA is TGTGCCAGCAGGGGACTAGCGGGGGCGACTAGCACAGATACGCAGTATTTT. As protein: CASRGLAGATSTDTQYF.

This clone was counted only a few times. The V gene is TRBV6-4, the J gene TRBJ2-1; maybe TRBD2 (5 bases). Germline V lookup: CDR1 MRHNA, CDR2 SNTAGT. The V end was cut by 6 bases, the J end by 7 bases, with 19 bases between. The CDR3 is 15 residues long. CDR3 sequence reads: CASSERVFGLNEQFF. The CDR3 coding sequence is TGTGCCAGCAGCGAGAGGGTATTTGGACTGAATGAGCAGTTCTTC.

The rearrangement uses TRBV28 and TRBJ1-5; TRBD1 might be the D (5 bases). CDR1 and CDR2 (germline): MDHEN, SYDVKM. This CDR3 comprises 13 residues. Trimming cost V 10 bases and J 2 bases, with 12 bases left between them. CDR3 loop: CATLTGGNQPQHF. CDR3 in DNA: TGTGCCACCTTAACGGGGGGCAATCAGCCCCAGCATTTT.

The CDR3 DNA is TGTGCCAGCAGCTCATTAGCGTTGAGCTCCTACGAGCAGTACTTC. Its protein is CASSSLALSSYEQYF. The rearrangement links TRBV7-2 to TRBJ2-7, with a possible D match to TRBD2 (5 bases). Per the germline V gene, CDR1 is SGHTA and CDR2 is FQGNSA. V lost 4 bases to trimming and J lost 0 bases, with 13 bases between them. CDR3 size: 15 residues.

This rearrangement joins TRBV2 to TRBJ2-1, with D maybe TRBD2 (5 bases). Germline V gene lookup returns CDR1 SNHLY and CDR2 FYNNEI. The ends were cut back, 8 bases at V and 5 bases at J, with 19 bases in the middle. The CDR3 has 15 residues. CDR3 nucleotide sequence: TGTGCCAGCGGGCGGACCGGGGATTTTAACAATGAGCAGTTCTTC. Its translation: CASGRTGDFNNEQFF.

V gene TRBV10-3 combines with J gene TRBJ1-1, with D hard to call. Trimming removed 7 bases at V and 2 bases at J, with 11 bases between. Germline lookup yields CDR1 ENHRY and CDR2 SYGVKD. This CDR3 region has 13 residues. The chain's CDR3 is CAIKAGDNTEAFF. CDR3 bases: TGTGCCATCAAAGCGGGCGATAACACTGAAGCTTTCTTT.

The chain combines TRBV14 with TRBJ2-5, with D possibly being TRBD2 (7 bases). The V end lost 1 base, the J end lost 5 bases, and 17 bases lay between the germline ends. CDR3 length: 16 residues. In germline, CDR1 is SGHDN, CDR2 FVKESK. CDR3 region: CASSQVAGAPWETQYF. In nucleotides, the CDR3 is TGTGCCAGCAGCCAAGTTGCGGGGGCCCCATGGGAGACCCAGTACTTC.

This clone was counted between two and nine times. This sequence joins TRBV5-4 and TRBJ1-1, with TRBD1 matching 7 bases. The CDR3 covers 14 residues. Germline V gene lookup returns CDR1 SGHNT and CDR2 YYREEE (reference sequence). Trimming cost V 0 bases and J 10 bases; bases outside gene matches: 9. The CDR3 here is CASSLDRGLLGAFF. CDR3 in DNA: TGTGCCAGCAGCTTGGACAGGGGTTTGCTGGGAGCTTTCTTT.

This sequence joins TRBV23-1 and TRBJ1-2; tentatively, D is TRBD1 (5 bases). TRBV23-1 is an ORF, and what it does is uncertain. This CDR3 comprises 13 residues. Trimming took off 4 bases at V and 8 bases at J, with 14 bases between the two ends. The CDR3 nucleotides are TGCGCCAGCAGTCGGGGCGGACATCGCGGCTACACCTTC. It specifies CASSRGGHRGYTF.

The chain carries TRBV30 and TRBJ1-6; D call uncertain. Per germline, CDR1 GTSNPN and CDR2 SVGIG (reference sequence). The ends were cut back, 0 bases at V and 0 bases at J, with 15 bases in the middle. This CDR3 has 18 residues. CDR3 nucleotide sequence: TGTGCCTGGAGTGTAAGCCTCCTGTTAGGCTCCTATAATTCACCCCTCCACTTT. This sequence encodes CAWSVSLLLGSYNSPLHF.

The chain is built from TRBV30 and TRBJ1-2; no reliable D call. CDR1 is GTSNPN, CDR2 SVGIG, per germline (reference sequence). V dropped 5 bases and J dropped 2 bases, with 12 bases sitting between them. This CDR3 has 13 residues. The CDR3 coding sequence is TGTGCCTGGGAGGACCGCCCCAACTATGGCTACACCTTC. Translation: CAWEDRPNYGYTF.

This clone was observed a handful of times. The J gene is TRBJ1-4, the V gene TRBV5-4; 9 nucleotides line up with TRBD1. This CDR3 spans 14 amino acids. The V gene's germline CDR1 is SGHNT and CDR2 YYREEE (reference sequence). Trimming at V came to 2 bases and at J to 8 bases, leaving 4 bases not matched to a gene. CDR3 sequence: CASSLQGAKEKLFF. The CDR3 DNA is TGTGCCAGCAGCTTACAGGGGGCGAAGGAAAAACTGTTTTTT.

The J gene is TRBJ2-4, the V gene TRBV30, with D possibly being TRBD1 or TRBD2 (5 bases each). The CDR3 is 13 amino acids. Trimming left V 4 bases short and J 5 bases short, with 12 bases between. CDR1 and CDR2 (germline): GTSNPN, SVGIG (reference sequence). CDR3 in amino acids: CAWNSGAENIQYF. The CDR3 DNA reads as TGTGCCTGGAACTCCGGGGCAGAAAACATTCAGTACTTC.

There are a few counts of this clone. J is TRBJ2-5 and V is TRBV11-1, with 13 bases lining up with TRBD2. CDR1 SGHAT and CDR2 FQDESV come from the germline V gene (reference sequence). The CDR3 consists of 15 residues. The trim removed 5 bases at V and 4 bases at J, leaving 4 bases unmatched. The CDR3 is CASSPRTSGGETQYF. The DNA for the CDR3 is TGTGCCAGCAGCCCTCGGACTAGCGGGGGAGAGACCCAGTACTTC.

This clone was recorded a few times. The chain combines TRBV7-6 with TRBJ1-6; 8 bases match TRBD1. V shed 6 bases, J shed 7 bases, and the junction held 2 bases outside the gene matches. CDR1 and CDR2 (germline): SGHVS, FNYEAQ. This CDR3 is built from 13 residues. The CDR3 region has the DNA TGTGCCAGCAGGGACAGGGTAAATTCACCCCTCCACTTT. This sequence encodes CASRDRVNSPLHF.

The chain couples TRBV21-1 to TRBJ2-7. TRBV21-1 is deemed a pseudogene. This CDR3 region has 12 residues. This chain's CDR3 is CAGRWSSYEQYF. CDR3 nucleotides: TGTGCCGGAAGGTGGTCGTCCTACGAGCAGTACTTC.

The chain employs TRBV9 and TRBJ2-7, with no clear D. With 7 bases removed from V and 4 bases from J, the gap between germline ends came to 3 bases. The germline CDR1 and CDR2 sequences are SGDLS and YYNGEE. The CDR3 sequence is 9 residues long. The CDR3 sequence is CASPYEQYF. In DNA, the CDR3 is TGTGCCAGCCCGTACGAGCAGTACTTC.

In DNA form, the CDR3 reads TGTGCCAGCAGCCCGTCTGATTCGGATGGCTACACCTTC. Protein: CASSPSDSDGYTF. The genes are TRBV11-1 and TRBJ1-2; D is unclear. Germline CDR1 is SGHAT and CDR2 is FQDESV (reference sequence). This CDR3 has 13 residues. Deletions cut 5 bases from V and 6 bases from J, with 13 bases between.

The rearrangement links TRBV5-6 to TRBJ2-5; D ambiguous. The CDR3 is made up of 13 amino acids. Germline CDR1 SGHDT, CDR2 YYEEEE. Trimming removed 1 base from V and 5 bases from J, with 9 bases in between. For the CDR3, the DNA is TGTGCCAGCAGCTTGTGGGCTCTGGAGACCCAGTACTTC. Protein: CASSLWALETQYF.

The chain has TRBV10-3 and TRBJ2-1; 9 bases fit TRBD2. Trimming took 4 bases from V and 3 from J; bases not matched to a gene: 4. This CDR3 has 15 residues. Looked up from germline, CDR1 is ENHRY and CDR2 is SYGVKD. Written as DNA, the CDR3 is TGTGCCATCAGTGGGGGACTAGCCCGCTACAATGAGCAGTTCTTC. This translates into CAISGGLARYNEQFF.

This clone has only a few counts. CDR3 coding DNA: TGTGCCTGGAGTGGGGGACAAACCCAAGAGACCCAGTACTTC. Residues: CAWSGGQTQETQYF. The rearrangement joins TRBV30 to TRBJ2-5; tentatively, D is TRBD1 (6 bases). Per germline, CDR1 GTSNPN and CDR2 SVGIG (reference sequence). This CDR3 is built from 14 residues. Between the trimmed V and J ends, which lost 1 base and 1 base, there was a span of 10 bases.

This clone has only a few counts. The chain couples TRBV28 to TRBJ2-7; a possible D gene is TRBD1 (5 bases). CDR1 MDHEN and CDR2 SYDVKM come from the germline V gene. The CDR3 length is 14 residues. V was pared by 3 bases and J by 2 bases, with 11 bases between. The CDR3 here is CASSFAGSPYEQYF. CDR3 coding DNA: TGTGCCAGCAGTTTCGCAGGGTCTCCCTACGAGCAGTACTTC.

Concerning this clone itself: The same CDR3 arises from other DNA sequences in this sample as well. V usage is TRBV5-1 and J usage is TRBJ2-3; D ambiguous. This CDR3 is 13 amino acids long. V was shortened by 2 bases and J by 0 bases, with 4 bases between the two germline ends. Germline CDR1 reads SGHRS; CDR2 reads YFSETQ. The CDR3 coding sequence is TGCGCCAGCAGCTTCGGTAGCACAGATACGCAGTATTTT. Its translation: CASSFGSTDTQYF.

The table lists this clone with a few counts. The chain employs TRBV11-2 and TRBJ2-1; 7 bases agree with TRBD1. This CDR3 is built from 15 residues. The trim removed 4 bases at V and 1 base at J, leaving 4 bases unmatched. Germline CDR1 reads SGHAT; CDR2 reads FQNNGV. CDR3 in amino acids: CASSSRQGSYNEQFF. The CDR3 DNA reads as TGTGCCAGCAGCTCTAGACAGGGATCCTACAATGAGCAGTTCTTC.

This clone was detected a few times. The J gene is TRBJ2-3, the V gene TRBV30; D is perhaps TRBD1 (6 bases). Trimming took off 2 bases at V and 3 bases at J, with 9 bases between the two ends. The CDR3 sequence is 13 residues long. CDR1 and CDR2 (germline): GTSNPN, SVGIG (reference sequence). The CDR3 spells CAWSPQGTDTQYF. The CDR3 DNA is TGTGCCTGGAGTCCACAGGGAACAGATACGCAGTATTTT.

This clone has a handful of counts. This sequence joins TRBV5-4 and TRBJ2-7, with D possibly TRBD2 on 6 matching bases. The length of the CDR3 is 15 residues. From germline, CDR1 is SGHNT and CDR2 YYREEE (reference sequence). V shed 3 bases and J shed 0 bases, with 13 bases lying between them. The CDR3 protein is CASSSGRTDSYEQYF. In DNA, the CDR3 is TGTGCCAGCAGCTCAGGGAGGACGGACTCCTACGAGCAGTACTTC.

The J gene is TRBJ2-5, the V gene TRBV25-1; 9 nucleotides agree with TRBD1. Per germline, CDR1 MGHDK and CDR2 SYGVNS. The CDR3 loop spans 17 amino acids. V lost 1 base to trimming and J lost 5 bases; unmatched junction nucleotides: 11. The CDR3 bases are TGTGCCAGCAGTGAATGGGGGGGGACAGGGTCTTTTGAGACCCAGTACTTC. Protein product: CASSEWGGTGSFETQYF.